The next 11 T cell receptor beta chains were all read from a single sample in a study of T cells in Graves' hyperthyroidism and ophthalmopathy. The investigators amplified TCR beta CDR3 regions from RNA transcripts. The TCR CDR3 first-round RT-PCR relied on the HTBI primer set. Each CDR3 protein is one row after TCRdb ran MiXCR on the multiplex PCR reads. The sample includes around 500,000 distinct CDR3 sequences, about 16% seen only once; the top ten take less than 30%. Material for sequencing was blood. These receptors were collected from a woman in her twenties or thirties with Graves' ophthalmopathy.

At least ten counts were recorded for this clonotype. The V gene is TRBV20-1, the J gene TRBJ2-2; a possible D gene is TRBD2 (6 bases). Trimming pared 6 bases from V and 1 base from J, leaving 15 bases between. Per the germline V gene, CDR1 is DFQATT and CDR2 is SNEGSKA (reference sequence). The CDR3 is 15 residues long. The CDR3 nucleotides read TGCAGTGCCATATGGCGGGGCAGGAACACCGGGGAGCTGTTTTTT. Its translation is CSAIWRGRNTGELFF.

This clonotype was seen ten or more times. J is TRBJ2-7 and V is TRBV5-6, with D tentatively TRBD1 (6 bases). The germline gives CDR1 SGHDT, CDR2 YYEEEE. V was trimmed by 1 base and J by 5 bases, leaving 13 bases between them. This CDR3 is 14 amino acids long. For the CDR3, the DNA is TGTGCCAGCAGCTTGACACAGGGCTGGGACGAGCAGTACTTC. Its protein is CASSLTQGWDEQYF.

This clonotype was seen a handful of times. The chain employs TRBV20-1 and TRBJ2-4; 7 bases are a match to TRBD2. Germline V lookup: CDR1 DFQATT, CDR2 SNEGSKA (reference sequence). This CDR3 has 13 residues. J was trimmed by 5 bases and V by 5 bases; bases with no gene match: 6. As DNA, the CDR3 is TGCAGTGCTCTTGGCGGGAGCCAAAACATTCAGTACTTC. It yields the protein CSALGGSQNIQYF.

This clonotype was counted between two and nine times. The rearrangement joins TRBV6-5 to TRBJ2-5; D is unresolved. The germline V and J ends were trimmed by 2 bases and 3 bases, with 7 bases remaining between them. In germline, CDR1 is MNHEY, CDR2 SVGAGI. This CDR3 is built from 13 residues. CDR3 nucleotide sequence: TGTGCCAGCAGTTACACGGAGAAAGAGACCCAGTACTTC. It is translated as CASSYTEKETQYF.

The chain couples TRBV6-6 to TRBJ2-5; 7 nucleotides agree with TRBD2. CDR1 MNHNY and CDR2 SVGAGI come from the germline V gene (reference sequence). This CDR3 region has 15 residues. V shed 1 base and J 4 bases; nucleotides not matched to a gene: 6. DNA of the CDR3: TGTGCCAGCAGTTACTTGGATCCGGGAGGAGAGACCCAGTACTTC. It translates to CASSYLDPGGETQYF.

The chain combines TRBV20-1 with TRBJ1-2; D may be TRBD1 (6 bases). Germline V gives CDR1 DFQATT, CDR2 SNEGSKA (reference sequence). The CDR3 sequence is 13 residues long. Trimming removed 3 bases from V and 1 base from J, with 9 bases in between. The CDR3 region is CSASQGFNYGYTF. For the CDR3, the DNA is TGCAGTGCTAGTCAGGGGTTTAACTATGGCTACACCTTC.

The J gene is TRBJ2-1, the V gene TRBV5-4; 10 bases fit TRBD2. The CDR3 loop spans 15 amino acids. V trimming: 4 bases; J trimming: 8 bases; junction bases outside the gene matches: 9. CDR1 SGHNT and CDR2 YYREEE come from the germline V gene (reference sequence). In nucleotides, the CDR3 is TGTGCCAGCAGCGGAAGCGGGAGGGCCATCGATGAGCAGTTCTTC. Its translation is CASSGSGRAIDEQFF.

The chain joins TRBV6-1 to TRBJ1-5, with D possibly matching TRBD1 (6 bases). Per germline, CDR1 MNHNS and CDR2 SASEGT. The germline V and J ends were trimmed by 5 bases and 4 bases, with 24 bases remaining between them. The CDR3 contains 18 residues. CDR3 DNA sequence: TGTGCCAGCAGTCCATCGGAGGAGGGGGGCGCGAGAAATCAGCCCCAGCATTTT. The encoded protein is CASSPSEEGGARNQPQHF.

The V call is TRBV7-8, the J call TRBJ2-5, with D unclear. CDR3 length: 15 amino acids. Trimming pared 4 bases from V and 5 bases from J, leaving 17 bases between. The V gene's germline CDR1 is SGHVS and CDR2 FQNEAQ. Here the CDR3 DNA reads TGTGCCAGCAGCTATCGACGGTTTACGTCGGAGACCCAGTACTTC. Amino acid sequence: CASSYRRFTSETQYF.

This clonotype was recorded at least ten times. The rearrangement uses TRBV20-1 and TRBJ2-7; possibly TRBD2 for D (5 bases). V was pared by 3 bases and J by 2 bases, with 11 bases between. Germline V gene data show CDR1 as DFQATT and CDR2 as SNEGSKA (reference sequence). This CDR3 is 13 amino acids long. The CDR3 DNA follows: TGCAGTGCTAGGGTCCGGGATGCCTACGAGCAGTACTTC. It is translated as CSARVRDAYEQYF.

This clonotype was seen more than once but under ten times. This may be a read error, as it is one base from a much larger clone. The CDR3 spells CASSIWPRGTGAFF. CDR3 sequence (DNA): TGTGCCAGCAGTATATGGCCTCGGGGCACTGGAGCTTTCTTT. The genes are TRBV6-1 and TRBJ1-1; TRBD1 is a possible D gene (5 bases). Germline V gene data show CDR1 as MNHNS and CDR2 as SASEGT. The CDR3 runs 14 residues.